Listed below are T cell receptor beta chains from one sample, sequenced in a study of cytomegalovirus exposure and HLA in healthy donors. Only in-frame clones appear in the TCRdb table, and some are missing; sequencing was by immunoSEQ multiplex PCR. The sample holds some 120,000 clones, 81% seen once. The sample comprised PBMCs. The receptors originated from a man younger than 30 in good health and CMV-seronegative. CDR3s include the opening cysteine and the closing phenylalanine or tryptophan. The D gene is left open where the match is weak. Size is omitted from some rows. Given values are once, few, many or a class for expanded clones.

J gene: TRBJ2-1; clone size: NA; V gene: TRBV25-1; D gene: TRBD2; CDR3 DNA: TGTGCCAGCAGTGAGCCTCGTGGGGGGGACTCCTACAATGAGCAGTTCTTC; CDR3 protein: CASSEPRGGDSYNEQFF
J gene: TRBJ1-4; clone size: NA; V gene: TRBV5-1; D gene: NA; CDR3 DNA: TGCGCCAGCCGGCCGGGGGAGTACGGTAATGAAAAACTGTTTTTT; CDR3 protein: CASRPGEYGNEKLFF
J gene: TRBJ2-1; clone size: NA; V gene: TRBV7-3; D gene: TRBD2; CDR3 DNA: TGTGCCAGCAGCTTAGTGGCTAGCGGACTGAACAATGAGCAGTTCTTC; CDR3 protein: CASSLVASGLNNEQFF
J gene: TRBJ1-1; clone size: NA; V gene: TRBV2; D gene: NA; CDR3 DNA: TGTGCCAGCAGTGTAGACTTTCCGAACACTGAAGCTTTCTTT; CDR3 protein: CASSVDFPNTEAFF
J gene: TRBJ2-7; clone size: NA; V gene: TRBV27; D gene: TRBD2; CDR3 DNA: TGTGCCAGCAGTTCATGGACTAGCGAATTCTACGAGCAGTACTTC; CDR3 protein: CASSSWTSEFYEQYF
J gene: TRBJ1-1; clone size: NA; V gene: TRBV9; D gene: NA; CDR3 DNA: TGTGCCAGCAGCGTAAGTCCAAGAACAGGGCCCTCGAACACTGAAGCTTTCTTT; CDR3 protein: CASSVSPRTGPSNTEAFF
J gene: TRBJ2-2; clone size: NA; V gene: TRBV7-9; D gene: NA; CDR3 DNA: TGTGCCAGCAGCTTGACAGGCACCACCGGGGAGCTGTTTTTT; CDR3 protein: CASSLTGTTGELFF
J gene: TRBJ2-2; clone size: NA; V gene: TRBV19; D gene: NA; CDR3 DNA: TGTGCCAGTATTCAGGGTGCCGGGGAGCTGTTTTTT; CDR3 protein: CASIQGAGELFF
J gene: TRBJ2-6; clone size: NA; V gene: TRBV2; D gene: TRBD2; CDR3 DNA: TGTGCCAGCACCCCCGAGGGGGGAATAGCGGGGGGGCCGGGAGCTGGGGCCAACGTCCTGACTTTC; CDR3 protein: CASTPEGGIAGGPGAGANVLTF
J gene: TRBJ1-2; clone size: NA; V gene: TRBV7-8; D gene: NA; CDR3 DNA: TGTGCCAGCAGCCCATTTCAGGCTAACTATGGCTACACCTTC; CDR3 protein: CASSPFQANYGYTF
J gene: TRBJ1-4; clone size: once; V gene: TRBV10-2; D gene: NA; CDR3 DNA: TGCGCCAGCAGTGAGGAGGCGCGGGCCCATGAAAAACTGTTTTTT; CDR3 protein: CASSEEARAHEKLFF
J gene: TRBJ2-1; clone size: NA; V gene: TRBV4-1; D gene: TRBD2; CDR3 DNA: TGCGCCAGCAGCCAGATAGCGGGGGGTCGAAATGAGCAGTTCTTC; CDR3 protein: CASSQIAGGRNEQFF
J gene: TRBJ2-2; clone size: NA; V gene: TRBV9; D gene: NA; CDR3 DNA: TGTGCCAGCAATAATGTGCTGGGGGCCACCGGGGAGCTGTTTTTT; CDR3 protein: CASNNVLGATGELFF
J gene: TRBJ2-3; clone size: NA; V gene: TRBV2; D gene: NA; CDR3 DNA: TGTGCCAGCAGTGAAACCAGGGTTGTAGATACGCAGTATTTT; CDR3 protein: CASSETRVVDTQYF
J gene: TRBJ2-6; clone size: NA; V gene: TRBV6-1; D gene: NA; CDR3 DNA: TGTGCCAGCAGTGAACTCCCTGGGGCCAACGTCCTGACTTTC; CDR3 protein: CASSELPGANVLTF
J gene: TRBJ2-2; clone size: once; V gene: TRBV18; D gene: TRBD1; CDR3 DNA: TGTGCCAGCATGGGACAGGGGGCCACCGGGGAGCTGTTTTTT; CDR3 protein: CASMGQGATGELFF
J gene: TRBJ1-3; clone size: NA; V gene: TRBV15; D gene: NA; CDR3 DNA: TGTGCCACCAGCGAGACCCCCCAGGGCTCTGGAAACACCATATATTTT; CDR3 protein: CATSETPQGSGNTIYF
J gene: TRBJ2-3; clone size: NA; V gene: TRBV7-9; D gene: TRBD2; CDR3 DNA: TGTGCCAGCAGCGGGCTAGCGGGGGGCCTAAGCACAGATACGCAGTATTTT; CDR3 protein: CASSGLAGGLSTDTQYF
J gene: TRBJ2-5; clone size: NA; V gene: TRBV5-6; D gene: TRBD2; CDR3 DNA: TGTGCCAGCAGCCCGGGACTAGCGGGGGAGACCCAGTACTTC; CDR3 protein: CASSPGLAGETQYF
J gene: TRBJ1-1; clone size: NA; V gene: TRBV25-1; D gene: NA; CDR3 DNA: TGTGCCAGCAGTGTTATGACAGGCAGCACTGAAGCTTTCTTT; CDR3 protein: CASSVMTGSTEAFF
J gene: TRBJ2-7; clone size: NA; V gene: TRBV18; D gene: TRBD1; CDR3 DNA: TGTGCCAGCTCACCACCGGGACACACAGGGGGCAAGAACGAGCAGTACTTC; CDR3 protein: CASSPPGHTGGKNEQYF
J gene: TRBJ2-7; clone size: NA; V gene: TRBV4-1; D gene: NA; CDR3 DNA: TGCGCCAGCAGCCAAGGTCTCGAACTGGCAGGAAAGTACTACGAGCAGTACTTC; CDR3 protein: CASSQGLELAGKYYEQYF
J gene: TRBJ2-2; clone size: NA; V gene: TRBV10-3; D gene: NA; CDR3 DNA: TGTGCCATCAGTGAGTCGTCGGCGAACACCGGGGAGCTGTTTTTT; CDR3 protein: CAISESSANTGELFF
J gene: TRBJ1-2; clone size: NA; V gene: TRBV7-2; D gene: TRBD1; CDR3 DNA: TGTGCCAGCAGCCGGGACAGCTCTAACGACGGCTACACCTTC; CDR3 protein: CASSRDSSNDGYTF
J gene: TRBJ1-4; clone size: NA; V gene: TRBV9; D gene: TRBD1; CDR3 DNA: TGTGCCAGCAGCGCAACTCCGGGACAGGGGCGTGAAAAACTGTTTTTT; CDR3 protein: CASSATPGQGREKLFF
J gene: TRBJ1-1; clone size: few; V gene: TRBV5-6; D gene: TRBD1; CDR3 DNA: TGTGCCAGCAGGAAATGGACAGGGCTGTTGACTGAAGCTTTCTTT; CDR3 protein: CASRKWTGLLTEAFF
J gene: TRBJ1-5; clone size: NA; V gene: TRBV30; D gene: TRBD1; CDR3 DNA: TGTGCCTGGAGTGTATGTGGGACAGGGACGGATCAGCCCCAGCATTTT; CDR3 protein: CAWSVCGTGTDQPQHF
J gene: TRBJ2-5; clone size: once; V gene: TRBV7-3; D gene: TRBD2; CDR3 DNA: TGTGCCAGCAGCCCCCTTCCTAGCGGGGCCGGGGGGACCCAGTACTTC; CDR3 protein: CASSPLPSGAGGTQYF
J gene: TRBJ2-1; clone size: NA; V gene: TRBV19; D gene: NA; CDR3 DNA: TGTGCCAGTAGTATCGGGGAACCAGTTGAGCAGTTCTTC; CDR3 protein: CASSIGEPVEQFF
J gene: TRBJ1-2; clone size: NA; V gene: TRBV25-1; D gene: NA; CDR3 DNA: TGTGCCAGCAGTGCAGGGCGCTATGGCTACACCTTC; CDR3 protein: CASSAGRYGYTF
J gene: TRBJ2-3; clone size: NA; V gene: TRBV4-2; D gene: NA; CDR3 DNA: TGTGCCAGCAGCCATGCCACGGGGAATACGCAGTATTTT; CDR3 protein: CASSHATGNTQYF
J gene: TRBJ2-4; clone size: few; V gene: TRBV7-9; D gene: NA; CDR3 DNA: TGTGCCAGCAGCTTAGTTGGGGCGCAAAAAAACATTCAGTACTTC; CDR3 protein: CASSLVGAQKNIQYF
J gene: TRBJ1-5; clone size: NA; V gene: TRBV6-1; D gene: NA; CDR3 DNA: TGTGCCAGCAGTATCAGGGGTTTGGGCAATCAGCCCCAGCATTTT; CDR3 protein: CASSIRGLGNQPQHF
J gene: TRBJ2-4; clone size: NA; V gene: TRBV6-5; D gene: TRBD2; CDR3 DNA: TGTGCCAGCAGTTCAACTAGCGGGGGTGCCAAAAACATTCAGTACTTC; CDR3 protein: CASSSTSGGAKNIQYF
J gene: TRBJ2-5; clone size: NA; V gene: TRBV9; D gene: NA; CDR3 DNA: TGTGCCAGCAGCGTACAGAGCGGTCCCCAAGAGACCCAGTACTTC; CDR3 protein: CASSVQSGPQETQYF
J gene: TRBJ1-2; clone size: NA; V gene: TRBV18; D gene: NA; CDR3 DNA: TGTGCCAGCTCATCGGACATAATTGGCTATGGCTACACCTTC; CDR3 protein: CASSSDIIGYGYTF
J gene: TRBJ1-2; clone size: NA; V gene: TRBV19; D gene: NA; CDR3 DNA: TGTGCCAGTAGTATAACACAGTCAGACTATGGCTACACCTTC; CDR3 protein: CASSITQSDYGYTF
J gene: TRBJ1-1; clone size: few; V gene: TRBV19; D gene: NA; CDR3 DNA: TGTGCCAGTCGGATTCAGGGGAACACTGAAGCTTTCTTT; CDR3 protein: CASRIQGNTEAFF
J gene: TRBJ1-2; clone size: NA; V gene: TRBV29-1; D gene: TRBD1; CDR3 DNA: TGCAGCGTTGGGGACAGCTATGGCTACACCTTC; CDR3 protein: CSVGDSYGYTF